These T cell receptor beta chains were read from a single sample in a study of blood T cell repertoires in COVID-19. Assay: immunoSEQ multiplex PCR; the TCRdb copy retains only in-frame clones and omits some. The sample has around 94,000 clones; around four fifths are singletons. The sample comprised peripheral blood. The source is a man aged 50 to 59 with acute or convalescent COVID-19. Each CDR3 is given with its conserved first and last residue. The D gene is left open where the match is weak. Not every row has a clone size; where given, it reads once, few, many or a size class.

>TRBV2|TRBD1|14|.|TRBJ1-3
TGTGCCAGCAGTGTGACAGGGGACGCAAACACCATATATTTT
CASSVTGDANTIYF
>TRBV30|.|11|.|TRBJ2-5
TGTGCCTGGAGTACTCAAGAGACCCAGTACTTC
CAWSTQETQYF
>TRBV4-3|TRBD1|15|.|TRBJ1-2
TGCGCCAGCAGCCAAGGGACAGGGGGAATCTATGGCTACACCTTC
CASSQGTGGIYGYTF
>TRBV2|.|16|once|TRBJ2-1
TGTGCCAGCAGTGAAATTGGCCTAGCGCCCTACAATGAGCAGTTCTTC
CASSEIGLAPYNEQFF
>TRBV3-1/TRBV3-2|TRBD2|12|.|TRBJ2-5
TGTGCCAGCAGCCTCAGGGACTACTTCCCGTACTTC
CASSLRDYFPYF
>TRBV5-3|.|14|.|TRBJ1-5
TGTGCCAGAAGCACGGACATTAGCAATCAGCCCCAGCATTTT
CARSTDISNQPQHF
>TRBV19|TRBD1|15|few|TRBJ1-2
TGTGCCAGTAGTCCCGAGACAGGGGGTAGATCTGGCTACACCTTC
CASSPETGGRSGYTF
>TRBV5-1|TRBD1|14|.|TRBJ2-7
TGCGCCAGCAGCTTGGTCCAGGGGGACTACGAGCAGTACTTC
CASSLVQGDYEQYF
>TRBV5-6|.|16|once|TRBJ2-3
TGTGCCAGCAGCCCGCCCTATGGAGCCGCCACAGATACGCAGTATTTT
CASSPPYGAATDTQYF
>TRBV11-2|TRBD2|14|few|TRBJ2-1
TGTGCCAGCAGCTTAGAAACTAGCGGGAATGAGCAGTTCTTC
CASSLETSGNEQFF